The clone carrying this TCR beta chain was seen only a few times. Its matching antigen is unknown. These data belong to a study of response to subunit inactivated influenza vaccine. From the RT-PCR reads, TCRdb called clonotypes with MiXCR, one entry per CDR3 protein. The table has about 700,000 distinct CDR3 sequences, roughly 14% seen once; the top ten hold less than 9%. Study outcomes and limitations: The authors offered the suggestion that each seasonal influenza vaccination recruits few new T cells.

Trimming cost V 0 bases and J 8 bases, with 14 bases left between them. The CDR3 length is 15 residues. CDR1 ENHRY and CDR2 SYGVKD come from the germline V gene. V and J are TRBV10-3 and TRBJ2-1; D unclear. The source was PBMCs from blood, collected about 14 days before vaccination. The receptor was isolated from a man aged 45 to 65 who received an inactivated influenza vaccine. CDR3 coding DNA: TGTGCCATCAGTGAGTCAGGAGCGCCTCTCGATGAGCAGTTCTTC. It translates to CAISESGAPLDEQFF.